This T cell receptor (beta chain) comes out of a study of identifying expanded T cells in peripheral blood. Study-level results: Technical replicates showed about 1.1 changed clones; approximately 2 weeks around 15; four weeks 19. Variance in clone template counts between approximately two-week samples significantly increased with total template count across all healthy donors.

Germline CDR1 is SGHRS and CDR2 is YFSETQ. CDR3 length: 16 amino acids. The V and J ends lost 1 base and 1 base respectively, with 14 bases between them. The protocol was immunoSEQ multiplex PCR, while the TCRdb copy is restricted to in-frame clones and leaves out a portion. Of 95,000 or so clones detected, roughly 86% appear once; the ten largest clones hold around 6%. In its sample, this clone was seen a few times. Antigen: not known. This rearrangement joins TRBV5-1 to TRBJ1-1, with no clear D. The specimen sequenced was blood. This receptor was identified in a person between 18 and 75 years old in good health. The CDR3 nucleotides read TGCGCCAGCAGCTTGCGGAACGGACTGACGAACACTGAAGCTTTCTTT. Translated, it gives CASSLRNGLTNTEAFF.